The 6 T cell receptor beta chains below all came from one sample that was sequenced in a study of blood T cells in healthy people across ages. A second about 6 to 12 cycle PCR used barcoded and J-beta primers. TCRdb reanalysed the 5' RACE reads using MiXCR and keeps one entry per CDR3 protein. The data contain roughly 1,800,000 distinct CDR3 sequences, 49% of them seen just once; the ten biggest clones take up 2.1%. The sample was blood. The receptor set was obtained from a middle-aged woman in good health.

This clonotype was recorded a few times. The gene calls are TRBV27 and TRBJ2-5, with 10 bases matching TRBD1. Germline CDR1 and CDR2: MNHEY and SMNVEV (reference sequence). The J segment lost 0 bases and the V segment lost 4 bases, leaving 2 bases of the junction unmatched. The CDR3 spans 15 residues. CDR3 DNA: TGTGCCAGCAGTTGGACAGGGGGGGACCAAGAGACCCAGTACTTC. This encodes CASSWTGGDQETQYF.

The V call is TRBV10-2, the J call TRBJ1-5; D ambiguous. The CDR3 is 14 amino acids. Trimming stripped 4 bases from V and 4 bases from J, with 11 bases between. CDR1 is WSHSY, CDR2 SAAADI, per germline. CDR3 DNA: TGCGCCAGCAGTGTTTTGTCGGGGAATCAGCCCCAGCATTTT. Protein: CASSVLSGNQPQHF.

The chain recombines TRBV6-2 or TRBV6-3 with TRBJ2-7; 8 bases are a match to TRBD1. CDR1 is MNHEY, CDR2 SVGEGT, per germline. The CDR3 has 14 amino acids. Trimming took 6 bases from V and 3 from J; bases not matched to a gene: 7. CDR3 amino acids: CASRWTGSFYEQYF. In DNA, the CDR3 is TGTGCCAGCAGATGGACAGGGTCATTCTACGAGCAGTACTTC.

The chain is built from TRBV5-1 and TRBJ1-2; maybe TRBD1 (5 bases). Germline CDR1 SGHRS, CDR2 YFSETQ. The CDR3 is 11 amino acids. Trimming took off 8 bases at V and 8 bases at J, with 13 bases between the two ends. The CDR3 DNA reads TGCGCCAGTGCCGAGGGGCTCGGCTACACCTTC. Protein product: CASAEGLGYTF.

Here the CDR3 DNA reads TGTGCCAGCAGAAAGGGACAGGGTGTGGTCGACGAGCAGTACTTC. Its protein is CASRKGQGVVDEQYF. The genes are TRBV6-2 or TRBV6-3 and TRBJ2-5, with TRBD1 identical over 9 bases. The J call may be incorrect, as the DNA end agrees better with TRBJ2-7. The germline gives CDR1 MNHEY, CDR2 SVGEGT. This CDR3 comprises 15 residues.

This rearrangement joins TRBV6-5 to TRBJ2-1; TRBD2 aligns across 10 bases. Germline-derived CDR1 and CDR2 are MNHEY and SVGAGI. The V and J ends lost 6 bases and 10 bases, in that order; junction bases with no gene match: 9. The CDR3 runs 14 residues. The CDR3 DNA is TGTGCCAGCAGCCGACGCACTAGCGGGGTGGAGCAGTTCTTC. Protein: CASSRRTSGVEQFF.